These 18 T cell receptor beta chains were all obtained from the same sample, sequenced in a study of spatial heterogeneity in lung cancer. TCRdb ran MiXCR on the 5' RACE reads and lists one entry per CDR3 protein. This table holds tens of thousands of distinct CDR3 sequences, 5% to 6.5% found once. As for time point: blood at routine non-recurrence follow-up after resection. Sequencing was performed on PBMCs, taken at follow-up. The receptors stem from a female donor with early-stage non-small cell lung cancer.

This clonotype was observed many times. DNA for the CDR3: TGTGCCAGCAGCCCAGGGGACCATGACCGGGAGCTGTTTTTT. It yields the protein CASSPGDHDRELFF. The V gene is TRBV6-2 or TRBV6-3, the J gene TRBJ2-2; weak D call: TRBD1 (6 bases). Trimming cost V 6 bases and J 9 bases, with 17 bases left between them. The CDR3 totals 14 residues. Germline V lookup: CDR1 MNHEY, CDR2 SVGEGT.

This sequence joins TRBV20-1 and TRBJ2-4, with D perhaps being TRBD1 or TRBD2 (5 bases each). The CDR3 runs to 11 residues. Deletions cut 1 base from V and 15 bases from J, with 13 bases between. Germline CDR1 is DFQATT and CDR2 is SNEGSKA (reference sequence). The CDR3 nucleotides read TGCAGTGCTAGAGTGGGGGACCAAGGGTACTTC. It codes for CSARVGDQGYF.

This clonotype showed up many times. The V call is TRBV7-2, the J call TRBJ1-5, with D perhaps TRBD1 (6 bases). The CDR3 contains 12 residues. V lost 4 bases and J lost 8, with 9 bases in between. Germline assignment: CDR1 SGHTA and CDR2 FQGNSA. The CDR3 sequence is CASSSRTEPQHF. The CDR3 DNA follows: TGTGCCAGCAGCTCTAGGACAGAGCCCCAGCATTTT.

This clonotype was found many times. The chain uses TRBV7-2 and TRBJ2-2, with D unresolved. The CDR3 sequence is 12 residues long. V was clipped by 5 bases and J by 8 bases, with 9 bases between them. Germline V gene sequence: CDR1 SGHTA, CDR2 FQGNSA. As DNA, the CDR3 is TGTGCCAGCAGCCCCACGGGTGGGGAGCTGTTTTTT. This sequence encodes CASSPTGGELFF.

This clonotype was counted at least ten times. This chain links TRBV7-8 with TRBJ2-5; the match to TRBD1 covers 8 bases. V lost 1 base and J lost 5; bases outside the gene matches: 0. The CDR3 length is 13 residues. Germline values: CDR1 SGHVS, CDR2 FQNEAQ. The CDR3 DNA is TGTGCCAGCAGCTTAGGGACAGGGGAGACCCAGTACTTC. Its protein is CASSLGTGETQYF. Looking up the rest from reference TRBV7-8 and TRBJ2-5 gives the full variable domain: GAGVSQSPRYKVAKRGQDVALRCDPISGHVSLFWYQQALGQGPEFLTYFQNEAQLDKSGLPSDRFFAERPEGSVSTLKIQRTQQEDSAVYLCASSLGTGETQYFGPGTRLLVL.

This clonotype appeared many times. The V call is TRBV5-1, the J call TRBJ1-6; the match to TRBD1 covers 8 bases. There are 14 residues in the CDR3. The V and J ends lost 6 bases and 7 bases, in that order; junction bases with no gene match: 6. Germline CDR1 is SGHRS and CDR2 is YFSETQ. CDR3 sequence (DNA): TGCGCCAGCACGACAGGGGCGAGAAATTCACCCCTCCACTTT. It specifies CASTTGARNSPLHF.

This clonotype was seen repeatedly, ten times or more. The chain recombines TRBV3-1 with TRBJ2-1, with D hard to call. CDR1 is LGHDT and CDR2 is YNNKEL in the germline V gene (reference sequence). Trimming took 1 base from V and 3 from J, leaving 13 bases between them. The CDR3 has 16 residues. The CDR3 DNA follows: TGTGCCAGCAGCCAAGGTCCAGGAATCGGCTACAATGAGCAGTTCTTC. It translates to CASSQGPGIGYNEQFF.

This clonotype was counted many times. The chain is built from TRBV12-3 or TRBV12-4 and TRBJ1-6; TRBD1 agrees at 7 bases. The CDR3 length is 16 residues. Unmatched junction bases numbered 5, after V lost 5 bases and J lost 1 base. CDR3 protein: CASSRHRGSYNSPLHF. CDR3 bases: TGTGCCAGCAGTAGGCACAGGGGTTCCTATAATTCACCCCTCCACTTT.

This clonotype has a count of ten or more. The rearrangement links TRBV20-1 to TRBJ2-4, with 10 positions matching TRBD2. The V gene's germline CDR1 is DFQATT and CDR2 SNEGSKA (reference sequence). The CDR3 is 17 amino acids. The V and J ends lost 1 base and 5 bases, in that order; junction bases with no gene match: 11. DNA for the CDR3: TGCAGTGCTAGAGTCGCGAGCGGGAGGGGACCCGAAAACATTCAGTACTTC. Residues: CSARVASGRGPENIQYF.

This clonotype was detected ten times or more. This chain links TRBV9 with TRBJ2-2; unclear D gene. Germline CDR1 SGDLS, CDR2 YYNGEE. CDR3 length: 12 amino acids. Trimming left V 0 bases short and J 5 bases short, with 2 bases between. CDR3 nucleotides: TGTGCCAGCAGCGTAGAGACCGGGGAGCTGTTTTTT. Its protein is CASSVETGELFF.

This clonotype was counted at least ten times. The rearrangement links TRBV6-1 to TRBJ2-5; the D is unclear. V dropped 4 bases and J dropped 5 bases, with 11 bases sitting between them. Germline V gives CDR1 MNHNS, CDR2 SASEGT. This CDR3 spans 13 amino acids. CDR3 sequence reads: CASSVVGRETQYF. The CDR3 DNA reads TGTGCCAGCAGTGTGGTGGGCCGGGAGACCCAGTACTTC.

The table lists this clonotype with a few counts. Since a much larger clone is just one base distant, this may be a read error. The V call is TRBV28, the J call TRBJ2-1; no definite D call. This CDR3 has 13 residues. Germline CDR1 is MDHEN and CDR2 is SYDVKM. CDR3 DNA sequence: TGTGCCAGCAGTTTACAGAGCGAGAATGAGCAGCTCTTC. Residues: CASSLQSENEQLF.

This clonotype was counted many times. The CDR3 loop reads CASSLTRGLGGAADTQYF. CDR3 nucleotides: TGTGCCAGCAGCTTAACTAGGGGGCTAGGCGGTGCGGCAGATACGCAGTATTTT. The chain joins TRBV7-3 to TRBJ2-3, with TRBD1 matching over 7 bases. Germline V lookup: CDR1 SGHTA, CDR2 FQGTGA. The CDR3 consists of 18 residues. J was trimmed by 4 bases and V by 0 bases; bases with no gene match: 13.

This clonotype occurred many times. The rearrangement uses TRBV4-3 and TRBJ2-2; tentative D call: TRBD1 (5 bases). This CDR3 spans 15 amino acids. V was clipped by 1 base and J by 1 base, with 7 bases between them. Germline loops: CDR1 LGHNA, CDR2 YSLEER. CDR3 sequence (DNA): TGCGCCAGCAGCCAAGTCCAGGGGAACACCGGGGAGCTGTTTTTT. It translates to CASSQVQGNTGELFF.

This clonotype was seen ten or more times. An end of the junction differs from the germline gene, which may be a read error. The CDR3 sequence: CASSLRGTSSLTGNF. DNA of the CDR3: TGTGCCAGCAGCTTGAGAGGGACTAGTAGCCTAACAGGGAACTTC. V and J are TRBV5-4 and TRBJ2-7; 8 nucleotides agree with TRBD2. The CDR3 is 15 residues long. In germline, CDR1 is SGHNT, CDR2 YYREEE (reference sequence).

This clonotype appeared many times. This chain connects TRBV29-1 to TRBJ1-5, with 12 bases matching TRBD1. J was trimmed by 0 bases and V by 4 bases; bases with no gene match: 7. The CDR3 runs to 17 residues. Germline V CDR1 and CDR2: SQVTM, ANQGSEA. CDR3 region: CSVAGTGGRYSNQPQHF. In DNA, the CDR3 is TGCAGCGTTGCCGGGACAGGGGGCAGATATAGCAATCAGCCCCAGCATTTT.

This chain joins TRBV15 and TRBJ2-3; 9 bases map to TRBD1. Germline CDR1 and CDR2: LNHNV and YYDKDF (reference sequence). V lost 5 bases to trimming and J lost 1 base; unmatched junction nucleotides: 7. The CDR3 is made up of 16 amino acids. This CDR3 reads CATSSGDRVGTDTQYF. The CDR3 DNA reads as TGTGCCACCAGCTCCGGGGACAGGGTCGGCACAGATACGCAGTATTTT.

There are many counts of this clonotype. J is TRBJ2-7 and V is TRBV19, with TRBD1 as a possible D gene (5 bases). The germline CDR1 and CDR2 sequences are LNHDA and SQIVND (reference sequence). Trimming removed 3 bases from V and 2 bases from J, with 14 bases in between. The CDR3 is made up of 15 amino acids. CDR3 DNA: TGTGCCAGTAGTATTCGAGAAGACAGTGCCTACGAGCAGTACTTC. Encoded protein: CASSIREDSAYEQYF.